This TCR beta chain was retrieved from a study of blood T cells in healthy people across ages. This clonotype showed up many times. Its matching antigen is unknown. V shed 0 bases, J shed 6 bases, and the junction held 4 bases outside the gene matches. The CDR3 has 15 amino acids. Germline CDR1 LGHNA, CDR2 YSLEER. Whole-study results and caveats: CMV status of donors was unknown, possibly confounding expanded clonotype changes.

The use of a sample-barcoded 5' primer and a J-beta primer mix characterized a second PCR of roughly 7 to 11 cycles. All cDNA molecules were each tagged by a template-switch adaptor with 12 random nucleotides. TCRdb processed the 5' RACE reads anew with MiXCR; each CDR3 protein has one entry. Of about 1.1 million distinct CDR3 sequences in the sample, 35% to 40% were seen once. The sequenced sample was blood. The clonotype originates from a man between 18 and 29 years old in good health. The chain carries TRBV4-3 and TRBJ2-3; TRBD2 aligns across 9 bases. The CDR3 protein is CASSQDLAGSDTQYF. CDR3 DNA: TGCGCCAGCAGCCAAGACCTAGCGGGGTCCGATACGCAGTATTTT.